This TCR beta chain stems from a study of beta chain features in type 1 diabetes (dated by TCRdb to the late 2010s). At the level of the whole study: Mean age, gender distribution, total cell number and subset yield were not different between patients and healthy donors. Across all samples, 90 million to 130 million sorted cells were examined, and cell number per subset correlated strongly with RNA yield. The study compared TCRB repertoires of sorted circulating CD4+ T cell subsets between recently diagnosed type 1 diabetes patients and matched healthy donors. Regulatory and stem cell-like memory subsets were obtained from only 8 patients and about eight healthy donors, while naive and central memory subsets were obtained from all 28 donors. Broad study findings and their caveats: Type 1 diabetes patients showed a moderate but significant shortening of TCRB CDR3 length in all four CD4+ subsets. Shorter templates might be favored by PCR, yet because patient and control samples were amplified and corrected together, any such skew would affect both groups equally. Naive, central memory and regulatory TCRB repertoires appeared to be more similar among patients than among healthy donors. HLA sub-analyses involved small numbers of individuals, so any influence of HLA type on TCRB rearrangement remained unresolved. Patients with type 1 diabetes made fewer insertions and deleted more nucleotides at VDJ recombination sites, implying thymic rearrangement abnormalities. Because cDNA was sequenced instead of genomic DNA, highly expressing activated cells could be over-represented, though the groups showed no difference in activation or CD3 levels.

The entire isolated RNA was reverse transcribed using the High Capacity cDNA Reverse Transcription Kit, and thus expressed TCRB transcripts were sequenced. Naive, central memory and regulatory T cell samples underwent deep immunoSEQ sequencing, averaging about 3.57 million total reads per sample. After sorted cells were lysed in RLT buffer, RNA was extracted with DNase-treated RNeasy Micro or Mini kits, with the choice depending on cell number. Each cell subset was processed on its own to prevent cross-contamination, while patient and healthy donor samples were processed together. The immunoSEQ multiplex PCR was used to amplify TCRB sequences from cDNA, yielding 87-bp fragments that span the CDR3 region. Amplicons were sequenced on the Illumina HiSeq platform. In the original analysis: PCR bias was corrected computationally using synthetic template baselines, and reads within Hamming distance 2 were collapsed, with unmergeable singletons discarded. Reads were aligned to IMGT to assign V, D and J genes, CDR3 length, and insertions or deletions at six rearrangement sites. Within each subset, clonotype counts were normalized to sorted cell number, and only after that were true diversity and Gini coefficients computed with the tcR R package. The overlap coefficient, calculated on TCRB nucleotide sequences, was used to quantify repertoire sharing. TCRdb provides this immuneACCESS table in a form limited to in-frame rearrangements. Some clones are lacking; in checked studies, under half of them reflect an unresolved V gene, and why the rest are absent is not known. The V and J calls and clone size are taken from that table; D and trimming were inferred from the DNA. The sample profile shows 300,000 to 400,000 clones; 7% to 9% of them were found once. Less than 0.45% of the sample lies in the top ten.

The germline V gene encodes CDR1 MDHEN and CDR2 SYDVKM. Counted from cysteine to phenylalanine, this CDR3 has 15 amino acids. Only the CDR3 region is kept as DNA, spanning 45 bases read in frame from base 1. The germline V and J ends show losses of 3 bases and 2 bases respectively, and no gene match explains 5 bases of the junction. A single peripheral blood draw of around 0.11 L on average was collected from each donor into heparinised tubes. A BD FACSAria II was used to sort naive, central memory, regulatory and stem cell-like memory CD4+ T cells with a panel that included CD45RO, CCR7, CD25, CD127, CD95 and CD27. Every sorted population had a purity above 95%. PBMCs were isolated immediately by Lymphoprep density gradient centrifugation and stained directly without culture. So that batch effects would be minimized, each experiment stained and sorted samples in pairs, pairing one healthy donor with one patient.

In this sample, this clone turned up a few times. This receptor's antigen is unknown. No much larger clonotype is one base removed from it; base qualities were not supplied. The sample taken for sequencing was central memory CD4+ T cells from blood. The chain was built from TRBV28 and TRBJ2-3, and 7 junctional nucleotides match TRBD2. The receptor was isolated from a woman aged 18-29 years in good health. The DNA reads TGTGCCAGCAGTTTCGGCGGGAGAGCCACAGATACGCAGTATTTT. It codes for CASSFGGRATDTQYF.